This TCR beta chain originates from a study of T-cell memory formation after mild COVID-19. Study summary: For the most part, TCR clusters were specific to one donor.

TCRdb independently ran MiXCR on the 5' RACE reads; one entry per CDR3 protein. The data contain about 320,000 distinct CDR3 sequences, roughly an eighth of them singletons. V lost 4 bases, J lost 0 bases, and 15 bases lay in between. Germline values: CDR1 LGHNA, CDR2 YSLEER. The CDR3 length is 16 residues. Study-wide findings and caveats: CD4+ contracting clones were found mainly in CM and EM, and CD8+ ones in EMRA. Clones that contracted from day 15 to 85 were balanced CD4/CD8, while later expanders leaned CD4+.

This clonotype turned up a few times. Its matching antigen is unknown. The TCR was taken from a man between 18 and 29 years old who had mild COVID-19 (a few samples of this study predate the infection). Cell type and time point are not known. V is TRBV4-3 and J is TRBJ1-2; no definite D call. Source material: PBMCs or a T cell subset sorted from them (not recorded which). This chain's CDR3 is CASSPYPDGSNYGYTF. The CDR3 coding sequence is TGCGCCAGCAGCCCGTACCCGGACGGCTCTAACTATGGCTACACCTTC.